This T cell receptor beta chain was observed in a study of blood T cell repertoires in COVID-19. Germline V gives CDR1 GTSNPN, CDR2 SVGIG (reference sequence). The CDR3 contains 13 residues. Trimming removed 5 bases from V and 3 bases from J; junction bases left unmatched: 4. In the authors' workflow: Nucleated cell number was recorded as an estimate derived from reference gene primer amplification. Data came from immunoSEQ multiplex PCR; TCRdb stores just in-frame clones and leaves some out. V, J and clone size reflect that table, while D and trimming were determined from the DNA. The sample has 65,000 to 70,000 clones, approximately 83% seen once. This clone was recorded only once.

The TCR sequence derives from a man in his forties with COVID-19, enrolled during active disease. Sequencing was done on a sample of peripheral blood. J is TRBJ1-5 and V is TRBV30; 7 nucleotides agree with TRBD1. The chain's CDR3 is CAWATGDNQPQHF. The CDR3, as DNA: TGTGCCTGGGCAACAGGGGACAATCAGCCCCAGCATTTT.